The sequence of this TCR beta chain was determined in a study of post-analysis software for immune sequencing data. Each TCR beta cDNA library carried unique molecular identifiers. TCRdb itself ran the PCR reads through MiXCR, one entry per CDR3 protein. The table has hundreds of thousands of distinct CDR3 sequences, 45% seen once. A note on this clonotype: Its antigen is as yet unknown.

Study-level points and caveats: Controls showed lower frequencies than patients for five or six TRBV segments, and TRBV5-6, TRBV5-1 and TRBV20-1 were among these.

Germline CDR1 MGHRA, CDR2 YSYEKL. Deletions cut 0 bases from V and 6 bases from J, with 16 bases between. The CDR3 has 16 residues. V gene TRBV4-1 combines with J gene TRBJ2-3, with D tentatively TRBD2 (5 bases). The origin of this receptor is a girl aged 10 to 17 with multiple sclerosis. Sequencing was done on a sample of blood. CDR3 in amino acids: CASSQEPGIVGDTQYF. The CDR3 bases are TGCGCCAGCAGCCAAGAACCGGGAATAGTCGGGGATACGCAGTATTTT.